This T cell receptor (beta chain) was observed in a study of cytomegalovirus exposure and HLA in healthy donors. Study-wide context: The Caucasian-associated ancestry cluster contained 81% of the 398 genotyped donors. Study results and limitations: Within an earlier analysis, most TCR beta V segments proved productive either about 87% or about 30% of the time. In vitro, a few CMV-associated chains proved specific for CMV antigens.

As to this clone: Its antigen is unknown.

The CDR3 consists of 13 residues. CDR1 and CDR2 from the germline V gene are SGHTA and FQGNSA. V shed 4 bases and J 8 bases; nucleotides not matched to a gene: 4. PCR involved 60 Vbeta and 13 Jbeta primers. Original processing methods: Roughly 12 million shared chains were among around 78 million unique TCR beta chains counted in a later analysis. Profiled with immunoSEQ multiplex PCR; TCRdb holds only in-frame clones, not every one. Clonal size and the V and J genes are those of that table, whereas D and trimming came from the DNA. Among around 100,000 clones, around three quarters were seen once, and the ten largest hold roughly 2.6%.

Material for sequencing was PBMCs. This chain joins TRBV7-2 and TRBJ2-1; 8 bases line up with TRBD1. The clonotype comes from a man aged 45-65 years in good health and CMV-seropositive. CDR3: CASSSDRGDEQFF. The CDR3, as DNA: TGTGCCAGCAGCTCCGACAGGGGAGATGAGCAGTTCTTC.